The sample holds many counts of the clone carrying this T cell receptor (beta chain). Antigen unknown. Used for diagnoses were clinical symptoms, serum thyroxine and TRAb, thyroid ultrasound and orbital computed tomography. These data are taken from a study of T cells in Graves' hyperthyroidism and ophthalmopathy. Study-level findings and limits: Prediction of ophthalmopathy progression came a median around 7.1 months pre-onset.

TCR beta CDR3 regions were amplified from RNA. An initial round of RT-PCR targeting the TCR CDR3 relied on the HTBI primer set. TCRdb itself ran the multiplex PCR reads through MiXCR, one entry per CDR3 protein. The sample comprises 500,000 to 650,000 distinct CDR3 sequences, approximately 14% of which are singletons, and approximately 13% rests with the top ten. This CDR3 comprises 14 residues. With V trimmed by 1 base and J by 5 bases, 2 bases remained unmatched. CDR1 is DFQATT and CDR2 is SNEGSKA in the germline V gene (reference sequence). The source material was blood. The chain has TRBV20-1 and TRBJ1-4; the match to TRBD1 covers 9 bases. The clonotype was recovered from a woman aged 45 to 65 with Graves' ophthalmopathy. In DNA, the CDR3 is TGCAGTGCTAGAGTCGGGACAGGGAATGAAAAACTGTTTTTT. Residues: CSARVGTGNEKLFF.